The 22 T cell receptor beta chains given below trace back to one sample, sequenced in a study of Ad26.COV2.S vaccination and SARS-CoV-2 variants. Here immunoSEQ multiplex PCR was the method, and the copy in TCRdb shows in-frame clones only, minus some. Of hundreds of thousands of clones listed, 80% to 90% were seen once; the top ten hold roughly 1.5%. Treatment defined: approximately 18 received Ad26.COV2.S at low or high dose, single or two shots; 5 received placebo; per-sample allocation not given. Collection of the samples took place on day 63 after the first injection of vaccine or placebo. The material sequenced was peripheral blood, taken in a trial of Ad26.COV2.S vaccine versus placebo. Receptor source: a person between 18 and 59 years old who received the Ad26.COV2.S COVID-19 vaccine or a placebo.

In its sample, this clone was seen many times. The V call is TRBV29-1, the J call TRBJ2-2, with a possible D match to TRBD2 (5 bases). The CDR3 sequence is 14 residues long. The V end was cut by 1 base, the J end by 5 bases, with 11 bases between. The germline gives CDR1 SQVTM, CDR2 ANQGSEA. The CDR3 spells CSVEGRGRTGELFF. CDR3 sequence (DNA): TGCAGCGTTGAAGGTCGGGGTCGGACCGGGGAGCTGTTTTTT.

V usage is TRBV9 and J usage is TRBJ2-2; 8 nucleotides line up with TRBD2. The CDR3 spans 17 residues. V shed 4 bases, J shed 6 bases, and the junction held 14 bases outside the gene matches. Germline assignment: CDR1 SGDLS and CDR2 YYNGEE. The CDR3 loop is CASSFLPGGASAGELFF. The CDR3 coding sequence is TGTGCCAGCAGCTTCCTCCCCGGGGGGGCGAGTGCCGGGGAGCTGTTTTTT.

V is TRBV15 and J is TRBJ2-1; D might be TRBD2 (7 bases). Trimming removed 8 bases from V and 0 bases from J, with 17 bases in between. Germline CDR1 is LNHNV and CDR2 is YYDKDF (reference sequence). The CDR3 consists of 16 residues. For the CDR3, the DNA is TGTGCCACCCGCCCCGGGGGGCTCAGCTCCTACAATGAGCAGTTCTTC. Encoded protein: CATRPGGLSSYNEQFF.

The V and J genes are TRBV6-5 and TRBJ2-5, with D possibly TRBD1 on 6 matching bases. Per germline, CDR1 MNHEY and CDR2 SVGAGI. Trimming removed 6 bases at V and 6 bases at J, with 17 bases between. The length of the CDR3 is 14 residues. Here the CDR3 DNA reads TGTGCCAGCAGGGGCGAGGGACAATGGAAGACCCAGTACTTC. It is translated as CASRGEGQWKTQYF.

This chain connects TRBV27 to TRBJ2-7; D possibly corresponds to TRBD2 (6 bases). V gave up 7 bases and J gave up 6 bases, with 10 bases separating them. Germline-derived CDR1 and CDR2 are MNHEY and SMNVEV (reference sequence). There are 11 residues in the CDR3. CDR3 coding DNA: TGTGCCAGCACTGGAGGGATCGAGCAGTACTTC. It is translated as CASTGGIEQYF.

The V gene is TRBV18, the J gene TRBJ1-1, with D perhaps matching TRBD1 (5 bases). V was clipped by 2 bases and J by 6 bases, with 16 bases between them. The CDR3 extends over 15 amino acids. Looked up from germline, CDR1 is KGHSH and CDR2 is LQKENI. The CDR3, as DNA: TGTGCCAGCTCACCAGTCGGGGGACTGAGCGCTGAAGCTTTCTTT. Amino acids: CASSPVGGLSAEAFF. Filled out from reference TRBV18 and TRBJ1-1, the complete variable domain reads NAGVMQNPRHLVRRRGQEARLRCSPMKGHSHVYWYRQLPEEGLKFMVYLQKENIIDESGMPKERFSAEFPKEGPSILRIQQVVRGDSAAYFCASSPVGGLSAEAFFGQGTRLTVV.

This chain uses TRBV12-3 or TRBV12-4 with TRBJ1-2; D unresolved. CDR3 size: 12 residues. Between the trimmed V and J ends, which lost 2 bases and 5 bases, there was a span of 6 bases. The CDR3 loop is CASSLSTYGYTF. The CDR3 region has the DNA TGTGCCAGCAGTTTATCAACGTATGGCTACACCTTC.

The J gene is TRBJ1-2, the V gene TRBV3-1 (or the pseudogene TRBV3-2); D remains unclear. V was clipped by 6 bases and J by 8 bases, with 16 bases between them. Germline loops: CDR1 LGHDT, CDR2 YNNKEL (reference sequence). The CDR3 spans 13 residues. DNA for the CDR3: TGTGCCAGCAGTCTTCGATACCCCTCCGGCTACACCTTC. As protein: CASSLRYPSGYTF.

This rearrangement joins TRBV10-1 to TRBJ2-7, with D maybe TRBD2 (6 bases). Trimming took 0 bases from V and 2 from J, leaving 14 bases between them. Germline values: CDR1 WNHNN, CDR2 SYGVQD (reference sequence). The CDR3 contains 16 residues. The CDR3 DNA sequence: TGCGCCAGCAGTGAGTCTCGGAGCGGGCCTACCTACGAGCAGTACTTC. Encoded protein: CASSESRSGPTYEQYF.

This chain links TRBV9 with TRBJ2-1; D uncertain. The CDR3 extends over 13 amino acids. Trimming took off 4 bases at V and 8 bases at J, with 13 bases between the two ends. Germline V lookup: CDR1 SGDLS, CDR2 YYNGEE. CDR3 DNA: TGTGCCAGCAGCCGCCGCGGATGGGATGAGCAGTTCTTC. Its translation is CASSRRGWDEQFF.

CDR3 sequence reads: CASSLVTGGGSVSYNEQFF. CDR3 coding DNA: TGCGCCAGCAGCTTGGTAACAGGGGGTGGGTCGGTTTCCTACAATGAGCAGTTCTTC. The rearrangement uses TRBV5-1 and TRBJ2-1, with 8 bases lining up with TRBD1. CDR3 length: 19 residues. The germline V gene has CDR1 SGHRS and CDR2 YFSETQ. The ends lost 0 bases at V and 1 base at J; junction bases unmatched: 12.

The CDR3 is CASRHTGGKPYEQYF. CDR3 DNA sequence: TGTGCCAGCAGACACACAGGGGGGAAGCCCTACGAGCAGTACTTC. The chain links TRBV27 to TRBJ2-7, with 8 bases aligning to TRBD1. This CDR3 spans 15 amino acids. The trim removed 6 bases at V and 2 bases at J, leaving 9 bases unmatched. Per germline, CDR1 MNHEY and CDR2 SMNVEV (reference sequence).

J is TRBJ2-2 and V is TRBV6-5, with D perhaps matching TRBD1 (6 bases). Germline V lookup: CDR1 MNHEY, CDR2 SVGAGI. The ends were cut back, 6 bases at V and 5 bases at J, with 13 bases in the middle. The CDR3 is made up of 14 amino acids. The CDR3 DNA reads as TGTGCCAGCAGCCCAAGCCAGGGGACCGGGGAGCTGTTTTTT. Translation: CASSPSQGTGELFF.

The chain recombines TRBV10-3 with TRBJ1-3, with a weak D call TRBD1 (5 bases). The CDR3 runs 14 residues. Germline CDR1 and CDR2: ENHRY and SYGVKD. Trimming left V 10 bases short and J 0 bases short, with 13 bases between. The CDR3 here is CATLSGGSGNTIYF. As DNA, the CDR3 is TGTGCCACTCTTTCCGGGGGCTCTGGAAACACCATATATTTT.

This clone was detected once. The chain joins TRBV6-1 to TRBJ2-7; 7 bases fit TRBD1. Per germline, CDR1 MNHNS and CDR2 SASEGT. V lost 3 bases to trimming and J lost 5 bases; unmatched junction nucleotides: 7. The CDR3 has 14 amino acids. CDR3 in amino acids: CASSDGQAFHEQYF. CDR3 nucleotide sequence: TGTGCCAGCAGTGATGGACAGGCTTTCCACGAGCAGTACTTC.

The chain carries TRBV2 and TRBJ1-5; unclear D gene. V was cut by 2 bases and J by 7 bases, with 12 bases left in between. Germline loops: CDR1 SNHLY, CDR2 FYNNEI. This CDR3 spans 14 amino acids. CDR3 in amino acids: CASSETGRRQPQHF. As DNA, the CDR3 is TGTGCCAGCAGTGAAACGGGGAGGAGGCAGCCCCAGCATTTT.

This clone was seen a single time. V gene TRBV7-9 combines with J gene TRBJ1-4, with TRBD1 matching over 11 bases. Unmatched junction bases numbered 7, after V lost 1 base and J lost 6 bases. Germline V gives CDR1 SEHNR, CDR2 FQNEAQ (reference sequence). The CDR3 runs 17 residues. CDR3: CASSLGRGGQGDEKLFF. The CDR3 nucleotides read TGTGCCAGCAGCTTAGGTCGAGGGGGACAGGGGGATGAAAAACTGTTTTTT.

J is TRBJ1-2 and V is TRBV3-1 (or the pseudogene TRBV3-2), with D unresolved. CDR1 and CDR2 (germline): LGHDT, YNNKEL (reference sequence). Trimming left V 0 bases short and J 2 bases short, with 10 bases between. The CDR3 spans 15 residues. The chain's CDR3 is CASSQDPPANYGYTF. The CDR3 DNA reads TGTGCCAGCAGCCAAGATCCGCCAGCCAACTATGGCTACACCTTC.

The chain combines TRBV5-1 with TRBJ2-5, with D possibly being TRBD1 (6 bases). Trimming stripped 4 bases from V and 4 bases from J, with 17 bases between. Germline-derived CDR1 and CDR2 are SGHRS and YFSETQ. This CDR3 is 15 amino acids long. CDR3 coding DNA: TGCGCCAGCAGCCTGTGGCAGCAAGGGGGAGAGACCCAGTACTTC. Its protein product is CASSLWQQGGETQYF.

This clone was seen once. The CDR3 DNA reads TGTGCCAGCAGTTACACAGGGAGTGGCAATCAGCCCCAGCATTTT. As protein: CASSYTGSGNQPQHF. The genes are TRBV6-5 and TRBJ1-5; D may be TRBD1 (6 bases). Germline assignment: CDR1 MNHEY and CDR2 SVGAGI. Trimming took off 2 bases at V and 2 bases at J, with 10 bases between the two ends. This CDR3 contains 15 residues.

CDR3 DNA sequence: TGTGCCAGCAGCTTAGCAATGGGACTAGTCAAGGGCACAGATACGCAGTATTTT. This sequence encodes CASSLAMGLVKGTDTQYF. This chain joins TRBV11-2 and TRBJ2-3, with 8 bases that match TRBD2. The V segment lost 1 base and the J segment 1 base; nucleotides outside the gene matches: 10. Per the germline V gene, CDR1 is SGHAT and CDR2 is FQNNGV. This CDR3 region has 18 residues.

V usage is TRBV12-3 or TRBV12-4 and J usage is TRBJ1-2, with TRBD1 matching over 7 bases. There are 13 residues in the CDR3. V lost 6 bases and J lost 8; bases outside the gene matches: 9. DNA of the CDR3: TGTGCCAGCAGGGATACAGGGGAAGGCGGCTACACCTTC. Its protein product is CASRDTGEGGYTF.